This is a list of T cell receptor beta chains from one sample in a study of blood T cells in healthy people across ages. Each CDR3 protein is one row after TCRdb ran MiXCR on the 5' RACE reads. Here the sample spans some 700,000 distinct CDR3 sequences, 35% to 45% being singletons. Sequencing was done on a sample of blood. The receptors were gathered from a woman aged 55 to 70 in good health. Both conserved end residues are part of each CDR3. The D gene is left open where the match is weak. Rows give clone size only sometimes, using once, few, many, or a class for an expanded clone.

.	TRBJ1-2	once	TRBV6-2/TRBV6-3	CAGSQQGRAYGYTF	TGTGCCGGCAGTCAACAGGGAAGAGCCTATGGCTACACCTTC
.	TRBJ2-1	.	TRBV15	CATSRLNFNEQFF	TGTGCCACCAGCAGACTGAACTTTAATGAGCAGTTCTTC
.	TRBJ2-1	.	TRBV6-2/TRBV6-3	CASSFQASSYNEQFF	TGTGCCAGCAGTTTTCAGGCAAGCTCCTACAATGAGCAGTTCTTC
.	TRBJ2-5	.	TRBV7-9	CASSFPLEETQYF	TGTGCCAGCAGCTTCCCGCTGGAGGAGACCCAGTACTTC
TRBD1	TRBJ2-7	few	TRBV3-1	CASEGQGRREQYF	TGTGCCAGCGAGGGACAGGGGCGGCGCGAGCAGTACTTC
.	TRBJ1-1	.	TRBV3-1	CASSQRRQDTEAFF	TGTGCCAGCAGCCAACGTCGACAGGACACTGAAGCTTTCTTT
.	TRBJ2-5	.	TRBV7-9	CASSLAGSMETQYF	TGTGCCAGCAGCTTGGCGGGTAGTATGGAGACCCAGTACTTC
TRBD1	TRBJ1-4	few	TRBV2	CASSLLQGLDEKLFF	TGTGCCAGCAGCCTGCTACAGGGGCTTGATGAAAAACTGTTTTTT
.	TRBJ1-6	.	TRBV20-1	CSARAGSGSPLHF	TGCAGTGCTAGAGCCGGAAGCGGTTCACCCCTCCACTTT
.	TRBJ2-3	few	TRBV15	CATSRDPHGGSTDTQYF	TGTGCCACCAGCAGAGATCCACACGGCGGGTCCACAGATACGCAGTATTTT
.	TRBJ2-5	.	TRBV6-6	CASSYSTWGTQYF	TGTGCCAGCAGTTACTCGACCTGGGGGACCCAGTACTTC
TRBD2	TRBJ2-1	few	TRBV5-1	CASSPGTSGVSSYNEQFF	TGCGCCAGCAGCCCCGGGACTAGCGGGGTTAGCTCCTACAATGAGCAGTTCTTC
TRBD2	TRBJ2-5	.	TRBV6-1	CASSANWGLAVQETQYF	TGTGCCAGCAGTGCAAATTGGGGACTAGCGGTACAAGAGACCCAGTACTTC
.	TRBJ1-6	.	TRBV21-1	CASSKILQAGLNSPLHF	TGTGCCAGCAGCAAAATTCTCCAGGCAGGCCTTAATTCACCCCTCCACTTT
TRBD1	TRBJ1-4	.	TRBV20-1	CSARDTGGESEKLFF	TGCAGTGCTAGAGACACAGGGGGCGAGAGCGAAAAACTGTTTTTT
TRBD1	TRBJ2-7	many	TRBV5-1	CATGEDRVGEQYF	TGCGCCACCGGCGAGGACAGGGTTGGAGAGCAGTACTTC
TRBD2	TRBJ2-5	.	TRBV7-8	CASSPKRGATDEQYF	TGTGCCAGCAGCCCTAAGCGGGGGGCGACGGATGAGCAGTACTTC
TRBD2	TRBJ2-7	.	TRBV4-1	CASSQGVGLAGPYEQYF	TGCGCCAGCAGCCAAGGCGTGGGACTAGCGGGGCCCTACGAGCAGTACTTC
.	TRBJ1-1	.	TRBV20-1	CSAPRVADTEAFF	TGCAGTGCTCCGAGGGTGGCGGACACTGAAGCTTTCTTT